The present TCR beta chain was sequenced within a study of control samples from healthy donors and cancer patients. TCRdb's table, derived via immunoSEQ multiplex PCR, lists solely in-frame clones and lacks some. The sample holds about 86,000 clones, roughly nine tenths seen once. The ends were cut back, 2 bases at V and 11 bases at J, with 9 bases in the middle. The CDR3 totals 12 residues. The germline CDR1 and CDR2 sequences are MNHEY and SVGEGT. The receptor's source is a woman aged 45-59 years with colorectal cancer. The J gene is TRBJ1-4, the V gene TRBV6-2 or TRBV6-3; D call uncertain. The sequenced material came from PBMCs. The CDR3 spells CASSYPDTKLFF. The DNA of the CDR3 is TGTGCCAGCAGTTACCCCGACACGAAACTGTTTTTT.